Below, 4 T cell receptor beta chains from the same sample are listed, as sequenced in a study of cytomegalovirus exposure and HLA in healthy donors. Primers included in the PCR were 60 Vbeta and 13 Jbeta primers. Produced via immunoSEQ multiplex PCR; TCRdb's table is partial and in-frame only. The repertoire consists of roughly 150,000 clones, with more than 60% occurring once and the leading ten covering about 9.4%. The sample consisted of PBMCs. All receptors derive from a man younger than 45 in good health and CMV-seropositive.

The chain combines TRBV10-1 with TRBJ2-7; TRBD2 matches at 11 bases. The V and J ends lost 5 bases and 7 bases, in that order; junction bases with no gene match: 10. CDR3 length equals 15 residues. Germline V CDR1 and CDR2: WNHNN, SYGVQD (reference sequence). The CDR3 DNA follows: TGCGCCAGCAGTCCTGCATGGCTAGCGGGAGGAGAGCAGTACTTC. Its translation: CASSPAWLAGGEQYF.

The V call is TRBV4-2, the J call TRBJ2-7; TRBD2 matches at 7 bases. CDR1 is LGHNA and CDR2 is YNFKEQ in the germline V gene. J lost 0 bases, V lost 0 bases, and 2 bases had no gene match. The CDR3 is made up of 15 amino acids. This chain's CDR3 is CASSQEPSGSYEQYF. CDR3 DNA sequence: TGTGCCAGCAGCCAAGAGCCTAGCGGCTCCTACGAGCAGTACTTC.

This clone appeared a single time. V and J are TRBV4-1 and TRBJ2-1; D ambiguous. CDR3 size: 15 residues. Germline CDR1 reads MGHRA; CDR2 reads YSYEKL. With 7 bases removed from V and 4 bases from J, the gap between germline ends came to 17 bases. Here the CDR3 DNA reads TGCGCCAGCACCTACACCATGGGCTCTTACAATGAGCAGTTCTTC. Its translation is CASTYTMGSYNEQFF.

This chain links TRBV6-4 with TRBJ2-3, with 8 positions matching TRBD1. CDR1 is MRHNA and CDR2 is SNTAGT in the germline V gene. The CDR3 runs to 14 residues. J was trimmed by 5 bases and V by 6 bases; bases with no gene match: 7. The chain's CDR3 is CASSEQGAQDTQYF. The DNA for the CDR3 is TGTGCCAGCAGCGAGCAGGGGGCGCAAGATACGCAGTATTTT.